This T cell receptor beta chain was identified during a study of shared T cell receptors in the human thymus. Here immunoSEQ multiplex PCR was the method, and the copy in TCRdb shows in-frame clones only, minus some. Of a few hundred thousand clones in the sample, about 95% were seen once. V lost 5 bases and J lost 2; bases outside the gene matches: 9. The CDR3 contains 15 residues. Looked up from germline, CDR1 is GTSNPN and CDR2 is SVGIG (reference sequence). The sequence came from a human donor. What was sequenced was thymocytes. The rearrangement links TRBV30 to TRBJ2-3; 8 nucleotides agree with TRBD1. The CDR3 DNA sequence: TGTGCCTGGGAGACCGGGACAGGCCTCACAGATACGCAGTATTTT. Its protein product is CAWETGTGLTDTQYF.